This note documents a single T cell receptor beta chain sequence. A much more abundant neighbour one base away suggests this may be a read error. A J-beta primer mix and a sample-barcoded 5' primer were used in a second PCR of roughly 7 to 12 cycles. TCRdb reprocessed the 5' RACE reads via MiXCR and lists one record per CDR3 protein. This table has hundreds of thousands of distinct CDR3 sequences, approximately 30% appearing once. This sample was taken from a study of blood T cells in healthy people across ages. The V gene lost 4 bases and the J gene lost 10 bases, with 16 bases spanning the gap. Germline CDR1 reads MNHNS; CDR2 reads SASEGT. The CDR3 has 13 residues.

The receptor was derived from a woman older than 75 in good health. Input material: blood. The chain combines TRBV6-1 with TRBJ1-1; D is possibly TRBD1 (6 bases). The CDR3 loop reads CASSAPGAKAAFF. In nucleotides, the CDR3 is TGTGCCAGCAGTGCCCCAGGGGCCAAGGCAGCTTTCTTT.